A selection of T cell receptor beta chains follows, all from one sample in a study of chemoradiotherapy in HPV16-positive cancers. The method was immunoSEQ multiplex PCR; TCRdb's version includes in-frame clones alone and lacks a portion of them. This table holds more than 1,200 clones, roughly 72% found once. Specimen: tumor tissue, collected from a patient who underwent chemoradiotherapy. Receptor source: a human donor with HPV-associated anogenital cancer. CDR3s include the opening cysteine and the closing phenylalanine or tryptophan. Each record gives: V gene, J gene, clone size, D gene, CDR3 DNA, CDR3 protein. D genes are given only for firm matches. Rows may omit the clone size; those that give it use once, few, many or a size class.

>TRBV14|TRBJ1-6|hyperexpanded|NA
TGTGCCAGCAGCCAAGTAAGGCAGGTAGAATCACCCCTCCACTTT
CASSQVRQVESPLHF
>TRBV4-2|TRBJ2-7|NA|TRBD1
TGTGCCAGCAGCCATAGGCCGGGACAGGGGGATTACGAGCAGTACTTC
CASSHRPGQGDYEQYF
>TRBV5-5|TRBJ1-1|NA|NA
TGTGCCAGCAGCCACCCGACAGGAAGAAACACTGAAGCTTTCTTT
CASSHPTGRNTEAFF
>TRBV10-2|TRBJ2-7|NA|TRBD1
TGCGCCAGCCGGAAGGGGGCTGGGTCTCCCGAGCAGTACTTC
CASRKGAGSPEQYF
>TRBV5-6|TRBJ2-5|NA|NA
TGTGCCAGCAGAGATCAGGGGCGCTACGAGCAATACTTC
CASRDQGRYEQYF
>TRBV6-6|TRBJ2-1|NA|NA
TGTGCCAGTAGTTTATATAGCGTATCCTACAATGAGCAGTTCTTC
CASSLYSVSYNEQFF
>TRBV5-1|TRBJ2-7|few|NA
TGCGCCAGCAGCATGGACGGCGGGGAGCAGTACTTC
CASSMDGGEQYF
>TRBV27|TRBJ2-2|NA|NA
TGTGCCAGCAGTTTATACGGAGGGGAGCTGTTTTTT
CASSLYGGELFF
>TRBV30|TRBJ2-2|NA|NA
TGTGCCTGGACCTATGGGAGCGGGGAGCTGTTTTTT
CAWTYGSGELFF
>TRBV5-1|TRBJ1-2|NA|NA
TGCGCCAGCAGCTTGGCGGGAAATGGCTACACCTTC
CASSLAGNGYTF
>TRBV29-1|TRBJ2-2|NA|TRBD1
TGCAGCGGGGGACAGGACACCACCGGGGAGCTGTTTTTT
CSGGQDTTGELFF
>TRBV2|TRBJ1-1|NA|TRBD1
TGTGCCAGCAGTGCCGGGACAGGGATGAACACTGAAGCTTTCTTT
CASSAGTGMNTEAFF
>TRBV7-9|TRBJ1-1|NA|NA
TGTGCCAGCAGCTTAAGGGCGGTGAACACTGAAGCTTTCTTT
CASSLRAVNTEAFF
>TRBV10-2|TRBJ1-1|NA|NA
TGCGCCAGCAGTGAGGGGTACACTGAAGCTTTCTTT
CASSEGYTEAFF
>TRBV6-5|TRBJ1-6|NA|NA
TGTGCCAGCAGGCCCAGTCAGGGGACTGTGGGGCCCCTCCACTTT
CASRPSQGTVGPLHF
>TRBV28|TRBJ1-1|few|TRBD1
TGTGCCAGCAGTTTAGGCGGACAGGTGAACACTGAAGCTTTCTTT
CASSLGGQVNTEAFF
>TRBV6-5|TRBJ2-2|NA|NA
TGTGCCAGCAGTTACTCGCCCAGAAACACCGGGGAGCTGTTTTTT
CASSYSPRNTGELFF
>TRBV4-3|TRBJ2-2|NA|NA
TGCGCCAGCAGCCAAGTAGTACTAGCTAACACCGGGGAGCTGTTTTTT
CASSQVVLANTGELFF
>TRBV2|TRBJ2-7|NA|NA
TGTGCCAGCACAGGGGCGAATTCCTACGAGCAGTACTTC
CASTGANSYEQYF
>TRBV7-2|TRBJ1-5|NA|NA
TGTGCCAGCAGCTTGGGCAATCAGCCCCAGCATTTT
CASSLGNQPQHF
>TRBV4-2|TRBJ1-4|few|NA
TGTGCCAGCCGCGACACCCGCTCGTCGGATGAAAAACTGTTTTTT
CASRDTRSSDEKLFF
>TRBV29-1|TRBJ2-1|few|TRBD1
TGCAGCGCCCCCTCCCGGACAGGGAGGAATGAGCAGTTCTTC
CSAPSRTGRNEQFF
>TRBV5-1|TRBJ2-7|NA|TRBD1
TGCGCCAGCAGGAACCGGGACAGGGGGTCAGAGCAGTACTTC
CASRNRDRGSEQYF
>TRBV5-1|TRBJ2-1|NA|TRBD1
TGCGCCAGCAGCGCAGACAGGGGAGAGTTCTTC
CASSADRGEFF
>TRBV15|TRBJ1-2|NA|TRBD1
TGTGCCACCAGCAGTAGGGGGCAGGGCGATGGCTACACCTTC
CATSSRGQGDGYTF
>TRBV5-1|TRBJ2-5|NA|NA
TGCGCCAGCAGCTTGGGGAGGGGGTCAGAGACCCAGTACTTC
CASSLGRGSETQYF
>TRBV6-1|TRBJ2-7|NA|NA
TGTGCCAGCCAGCAGGACCGGGCCCAACTTTACGAGCAGTACTTC
CASQQDRAQLYEQYF
>TRBV27|TRBJ2-7|large|TRBD2
TGTGCCAGCAGTAGCGGGATAAGCGAGCAGTACTTC
CASSSGISEQYF
>TRBV25-1|TRBJ1-5|few|NA
TGTGCCAGCAGTGAAGGTCGTTCCGGTGAGCCCCAGCATTTT
CASSEGRSGEPQHF
>TRBV5-6|TRBJ1-2|once|NA
TGTGCCAGCAGCCCGCACCAGGGTTGGGGCTATGGCTACACCTTC
CASSPHQGWGYGYTF
>TRBV14|TRBJ2-3|NA|NA
TGTGCCAGCAGCCAAGTAGGCTGGTCCTCCACAGATACGCAGTATTTT
CASSQVGWSSTDTQYF
>TRBV7-8|TRBJ2-1|NA|TRBD2
TGTGCCAGCAGCTCCACTCCTCCTAGCGGGGGGGCCCACAATGAGCAGTTCTTC
CASSSTPPSGGAHNEQFF
>TRBV29-1|TRBJ2-6|NA|NA
TGCAGCGTGGCGGGACAGCCCTCTGGGGCCAACGTCCTGACTTTC
CSVAGQPSGANVLTF
>TRBV7-9|TRBJ1-5|NA|TRBD1
TGTGCCAGCAGCTTGGGACAGGGGAATCAGCCCCAGCATTTT
CASSLGQGNQPQHF
>TRBV25-1|TRBJ2-2|NA|NA
TGTGCCACCACCTTGGGGGGGGCGGGCACCGGGGAGCTGTTTTTT
CATTLGGAGTGELFF
>TRBV6-5|TRBJ2-2|NA|NA
TGTGCCAGCAGAACCTACACCGGGGAACTGTTTTTT
CASRTYTGELFF
>TRBV19|TRBJ1-2|once|NA
TGTGCCAGTACCCCATCGGGGAGCATCTATGGCTACACCTTC
CASTPSGSIYGYTF
>TRBV5-6|TRBJ1-4|NA|NA
TGTGCCAGCGGTATGGGGTGGGATGAAAAACTGTTTTTT
CASGMGWDEKLFF
>TRBV6-4|TRBJ2-7|NA|NA
TGTGCCAGCAGTGACGGGGGACAAACGTACGAGCAGTACTTC
CASSDGGQTYEQYF
>TRBV16|TRBJ1-5|NA|TRBD1
TGTGCCAGCAGCCAATCGGGACAGGGAAATCAGCCCCAGCATTTT
CASSQSGQGNQPQHF